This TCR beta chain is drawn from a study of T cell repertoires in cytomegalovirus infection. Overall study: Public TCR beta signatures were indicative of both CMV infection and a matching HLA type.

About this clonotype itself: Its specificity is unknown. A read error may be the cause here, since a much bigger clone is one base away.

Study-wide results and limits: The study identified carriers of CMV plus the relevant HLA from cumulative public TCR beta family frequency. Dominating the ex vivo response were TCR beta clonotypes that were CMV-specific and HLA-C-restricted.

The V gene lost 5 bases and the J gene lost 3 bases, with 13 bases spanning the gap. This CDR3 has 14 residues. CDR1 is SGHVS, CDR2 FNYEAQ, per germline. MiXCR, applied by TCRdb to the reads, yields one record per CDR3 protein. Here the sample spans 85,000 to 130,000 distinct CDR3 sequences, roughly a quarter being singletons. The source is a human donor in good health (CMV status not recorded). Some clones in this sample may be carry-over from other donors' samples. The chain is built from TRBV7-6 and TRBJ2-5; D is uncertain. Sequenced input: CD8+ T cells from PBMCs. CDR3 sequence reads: CASSQTGTKETQYF. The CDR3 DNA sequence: TGTGCCAGCAGCCAAACTGGAACTAAAGAGACCCAGTACTTC.